This T cell receptor beta chain was sequenced during a study of blood T cell repertoires in COVID-19 (dated by TCRdb to about 2020). A note on the overall study: Collaborator samples came from the United States, Italy and Spain and covered acute and convalescent phases of COVID-19. The dataset comprised deeply sampled blood TCRbeta repertoires from subjects exposed to, actively infected with, or recovered from COVID-19. The material from the prospective study consisted of cDNA or gDNA derived from T cells, B-cell-depleted T cells, or PBMCs. Nearly every sample came with metadata listing a de-identified subject ID, COVID-19 status, age in years and sex. Where available, HLA class I and class II types were obtained from metadata supplied by the sample provider rather than from assay-based typing. The samples were drawn from the first 160 participants of the ongoing ImmuneRACE study and from some 1,300 subjects provided by 6 global collaborators. The repertoires were released in a freely available public database meant as a resource for research on the immune response to SARS-CoV-2.

This clone was seen only once. The specificity of this receptor is unknown. The sample holds no much larger clone one base away, and base qualities are not on file. Findings and caveats that apply to the study as a whole: Clinical and demographic metadata were provided uncurated, with the amount varying by source and participant.

In the prospective study, participants were about 18 to 95 years old, resided in under 30 geographic areas of the United States, and were enrolled through a virtual design. In the prospective study, participants were assigned to cohorts based on the clinical history participants reported in a screening survey and a study questionnaire. Recovered participants in ImmuneRACE Cohort 3 were defined as having two consecutive negative NP/OP PCR tests, clearance from a healthcare professional, or resolution of symptoms. Each participant in the prospective study had whole blood, serum and a nasopharyngeal or oropharyngeal swab collected by mobile phlebotomists. Prospective study participants could optionally give additional blood draws and questionnaires over an approximately two-month period. Prospective study blood samples were shipped either frozen or at room temperature before DNA extraction. Sequences KGHSH (CDR1) and LQKENI (CDR2) are obtained from the germline V gene. The junction shows trimming of 3 bases on V and 4 bases on J, plus 12 bases between the germline ends. The CDR3 numbers 14 residues from cysteine through phenylalanine. CDR3 DNA only is kept here, 42 bases in frame from base 1.

TCRbeta CDR3 regions were amplified from genomic DNA by means of the immunoSEQ Assay, a bias-controlled multiplex PCR. Turning to the authors' computational methods: The number of nucleated cells in each sample was estimated by amplification of reference gene primers within the assay. To quantify the absolute abundance of each unique TCRbeta CDR3 rearrangement, sequence reads were collapsed and filtered. For each sample, productive Simpson clonality was calculated as the square root of Simpson's diversity index across productive rearrangements. Entries here come from immuneACCESS through TCRdb and include only in-frame sequences with V and J called. Some clones fail to appear in such tables; in the studies checked, an unresolved V gene covers under half of the shortfall, and the cause of the remainder is unknown. That table furnishes V, J and clone size, whereas the DNA furnished D and trimming. For this sample the table gives around 250,000 clones, of which approximately 83% were detected only once. 1.5% to 2% of the sample comes from the top ten.

Specimen: PBMCs or T cells enriched from blood (not recorded which). Recombination linked TRBV18 to TRBJ1-1, with TRBD1 tentatively as D gene (5 bases match). This receptor was obtained from a woman in her fifties or sixties who had recovered from COVID-19. The bases are TGTGCCAGCTCACCGAGTCCGGGACTCACTGAAGCTTTCTTT. Its protein is CASSPSPGLTEAFF.